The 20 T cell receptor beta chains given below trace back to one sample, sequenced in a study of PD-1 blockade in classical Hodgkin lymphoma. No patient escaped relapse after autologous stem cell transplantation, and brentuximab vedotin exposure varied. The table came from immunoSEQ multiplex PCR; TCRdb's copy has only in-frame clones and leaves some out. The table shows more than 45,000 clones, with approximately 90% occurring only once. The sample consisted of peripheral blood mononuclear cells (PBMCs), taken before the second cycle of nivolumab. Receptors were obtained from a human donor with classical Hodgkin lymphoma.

DNA for the CDR3: TGTGCCAGCAGCGAACAGGGCCCCTATTCTGGAAACACCATATATTTT. Amino acid sequence: CASSEQGPYSGNTIYF. The rearrangement links TRBV2 to TRBJ1-3, with a tentative D call TRBD1 (6 bases). Between the trimmed V and J ends, which lost 6 bases and 1 base, there was a span of 16 bases. This CDR3 region has 16 residues. Germline-derived CDR1 and CDR2 are SNHLY and FYNNEI. Full variable domain (rest looked up from reference TRBV2 and TRBJ1-3): EPEVTQTPSHQVTQMGQEVILRCVPISNHLYFYWYRQILGQKVEFLVSFYNNEISEKSEIFDDQFSVERPDGSNFTLKIRSTKLEDSAMYFCASSEQGPYSGNTIYFGEGSWLTVV.

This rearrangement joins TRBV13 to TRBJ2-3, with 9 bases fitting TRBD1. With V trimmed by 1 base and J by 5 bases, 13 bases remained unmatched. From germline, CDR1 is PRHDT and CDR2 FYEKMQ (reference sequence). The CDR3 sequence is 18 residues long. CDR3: CASSLDRGLGASGDTQYF. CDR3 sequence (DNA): TGTGCCAGCAGCTTAGACAGGGGGCTGGGGGCCTCCGGAGATACGCAGTATTTT.

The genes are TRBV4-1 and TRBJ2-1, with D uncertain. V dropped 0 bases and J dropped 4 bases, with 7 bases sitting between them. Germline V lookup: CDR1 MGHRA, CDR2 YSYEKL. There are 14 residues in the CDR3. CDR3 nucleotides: TGCGCCAGCAGCCAAGATCCAGAGTACAATGAGCAGTTCTTC. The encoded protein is CASSQDPEYNEQFF.

The chain's CDR3 is CASGYSDRGLELSGNTIYF. DNA for the CDR3: TGTGCCAGCGGGTACTCGGACAGGGGGCTTGAACTCTCTGGAAACACCATATATTTT. J is TRBJ1-3 and V is TRBV21-1; TRBD1, the table's D call, lacks a check against the DNA. TRBV21-1 is a pseudogene. The CDR3 runs 19 residues.

Here the CDR3 DNA reads TGTGCCAGCAGTGAAGCCGATGGGACTAGCAGGTTCTTC. It encodes CASSEADGTSRFF. V is TRBV6-1 and J is TRBJ2-1; 9 nucleotides line up with TRBD2. The ends lost 0 bases at V and 15 bases at J; junction bases unmatched: 6. CDR1 is MNHNS, CDR2 SASEGT, per germline. CDR3 size: 13 residues.

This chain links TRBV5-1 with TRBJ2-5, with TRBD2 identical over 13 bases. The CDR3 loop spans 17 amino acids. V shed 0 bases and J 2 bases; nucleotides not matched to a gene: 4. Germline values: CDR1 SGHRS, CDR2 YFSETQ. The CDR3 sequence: CASSLGTSGRSQETQYF. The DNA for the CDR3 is TGCGCCAGCAGCTTGGGGACTAGCGGGAGAAGTCAAGAGACCCAGTACTTC. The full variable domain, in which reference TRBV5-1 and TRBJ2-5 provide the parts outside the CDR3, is KAGVTQTPRYLIKTRGQQVTLSCSPISGHRSVSWYQQTPGQGLQFLFEYFSETQRNKGNFPGRFSGRQFSNSRSEMNVSTLELGDSALYLCASSLGTSGRSQETQYFGPGTRLLVL.

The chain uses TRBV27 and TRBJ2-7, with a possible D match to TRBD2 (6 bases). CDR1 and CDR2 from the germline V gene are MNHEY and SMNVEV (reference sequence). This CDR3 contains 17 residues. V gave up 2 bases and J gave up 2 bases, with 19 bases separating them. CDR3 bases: TGTGCCAGCAGTTTACCCTTCGGGACGGGACTCGCCTACGAGCAGTACTTC. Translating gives CASSLPFGTGLAYEQYF.

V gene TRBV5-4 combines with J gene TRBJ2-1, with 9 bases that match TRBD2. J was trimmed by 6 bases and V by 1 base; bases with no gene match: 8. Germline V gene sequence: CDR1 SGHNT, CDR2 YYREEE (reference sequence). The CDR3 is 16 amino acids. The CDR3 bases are TGTGCCAGCAGCTTGACTGCGGGAGGGCCTCTCAATGAGCAGTTCTTC. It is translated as CASSLTAGGPLNEQFF.

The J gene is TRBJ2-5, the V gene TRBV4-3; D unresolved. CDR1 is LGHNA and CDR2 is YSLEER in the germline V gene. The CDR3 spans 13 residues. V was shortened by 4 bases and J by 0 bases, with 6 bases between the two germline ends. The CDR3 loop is CASSRGYQETQYF. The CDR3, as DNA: TGCGCCAGCAGCCGGGGATACCAAGAGACCCAGTACTTC.

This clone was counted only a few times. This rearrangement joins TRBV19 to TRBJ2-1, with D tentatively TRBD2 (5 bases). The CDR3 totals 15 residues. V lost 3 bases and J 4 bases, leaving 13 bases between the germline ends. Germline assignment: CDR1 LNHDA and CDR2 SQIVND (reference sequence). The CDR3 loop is CASSIISEGYNEQFF. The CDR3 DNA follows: TGTGCCAGTAGTATTATTTCCGAGGGTTACAATGAGCAGTTCTTC.

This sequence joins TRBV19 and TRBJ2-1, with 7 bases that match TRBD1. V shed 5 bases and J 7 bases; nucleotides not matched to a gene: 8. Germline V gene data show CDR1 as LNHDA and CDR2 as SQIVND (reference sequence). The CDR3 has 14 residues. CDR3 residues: CASSYRGPSNEQFF. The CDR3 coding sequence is TGTGCCAGTAGTTATAGGGGGCCCTCAAATGAGCAGTTCTTC.

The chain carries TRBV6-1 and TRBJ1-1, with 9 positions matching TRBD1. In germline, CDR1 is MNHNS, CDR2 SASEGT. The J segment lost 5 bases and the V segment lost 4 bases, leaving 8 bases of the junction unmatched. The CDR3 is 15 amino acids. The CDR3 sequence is CASSVVGQGWTEAFF. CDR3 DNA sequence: TGTGCCAGCAGTGTAGTCGGACAGGGGTGGACTGAAGCTTTCTTT.

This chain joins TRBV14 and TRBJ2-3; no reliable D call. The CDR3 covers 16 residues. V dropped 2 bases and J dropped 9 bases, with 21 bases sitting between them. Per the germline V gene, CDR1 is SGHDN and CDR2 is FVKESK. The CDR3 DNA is TGTGCCAGCAGCCAATATGCTGATATTCCTATAGTCACGCAGTATTTT. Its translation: CASSQYADIPIVTQYF. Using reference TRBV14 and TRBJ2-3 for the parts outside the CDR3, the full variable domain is EAGVTQFPSHSVIEKGQTVTLRCDPISGHDNLYWYRRVMGKEIKFLLHFVKESKQDESGMPNNRFLAERTGGTYSTLKVQPAELEDSGVYFCASSQYADIPIVTQYFGPGTRLTVL.

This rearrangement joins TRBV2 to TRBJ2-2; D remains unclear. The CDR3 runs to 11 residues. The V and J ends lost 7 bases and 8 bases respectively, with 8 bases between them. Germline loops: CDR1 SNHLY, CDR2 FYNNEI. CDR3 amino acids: CASIAKGELFF. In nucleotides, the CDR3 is TGTGCCAGCATCGCGAAAGGGGAGCTGTTTTTT. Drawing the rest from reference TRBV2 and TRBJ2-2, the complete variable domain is EPEVTQTPSHQVTQMGQEVILRCVPISNHLYFYWYRQILGQKVEFLVSFYNNEISEKSEIFDDQFSVERPDGSNFTLKIRSTKLEDSAMYFCASIAKGELFFGEGSRLTVL.

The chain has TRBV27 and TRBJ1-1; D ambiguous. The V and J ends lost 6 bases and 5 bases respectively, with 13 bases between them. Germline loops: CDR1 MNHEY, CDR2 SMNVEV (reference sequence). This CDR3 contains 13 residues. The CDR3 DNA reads TGTGCCAGCAGCGGTTCGGGAGAGACTGAAGCTTTCTTT. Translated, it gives CASSGSGETEAFF.

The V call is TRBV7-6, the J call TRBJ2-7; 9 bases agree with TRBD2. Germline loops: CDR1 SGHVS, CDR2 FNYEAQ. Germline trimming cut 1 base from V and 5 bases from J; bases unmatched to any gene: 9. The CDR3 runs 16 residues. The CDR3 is CASSLVSSGTVHEQYF. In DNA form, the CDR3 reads TGTGCCAGCAGCTTAGTCTCTAGCGGGACCGTCCACGAGCAGTACTTC.

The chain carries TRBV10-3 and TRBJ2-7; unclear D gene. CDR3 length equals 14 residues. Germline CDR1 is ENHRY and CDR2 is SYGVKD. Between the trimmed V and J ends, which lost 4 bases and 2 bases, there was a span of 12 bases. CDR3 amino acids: CAISGQPTTYEQYF. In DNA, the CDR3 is TGTGCCATCAGTGGTCAACCCACGACCTACGAGCAGTACTTC.

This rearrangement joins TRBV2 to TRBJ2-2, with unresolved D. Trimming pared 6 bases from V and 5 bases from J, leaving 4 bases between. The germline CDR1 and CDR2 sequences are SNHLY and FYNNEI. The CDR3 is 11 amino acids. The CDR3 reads CASRDTGELFF. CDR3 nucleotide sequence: TGTGCCAGCAGGGATACCGGGGAGCTGTTTTTT. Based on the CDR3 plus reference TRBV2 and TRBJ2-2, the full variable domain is EPEVTQTPSHQVTQMGQEVILRCVPISNHLYFYWYRQILGQKVEFLVSFYNNEISEKSEIFDDQFSVERPDGSNFTLKIRSTKLEDSAMYFCASRDTGELFFGEGSRLTVL.

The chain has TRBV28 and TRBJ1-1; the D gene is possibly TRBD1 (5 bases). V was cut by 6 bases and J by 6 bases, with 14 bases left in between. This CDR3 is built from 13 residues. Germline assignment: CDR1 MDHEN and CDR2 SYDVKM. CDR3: CASSVSGTAEAFF. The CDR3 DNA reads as TGTGCCAGCAGCGTATCTGGGACGGCTGAAGCTTTCTTT.

CDR3 coding DNA: TGTGCCAGGAGCGCTTCTAACTATGGCTACACCTTC. Encoded protein: CARSASNYGYTF. The chain combines TRBV7-2 with TRBJ1-2; D not resolved. The germline CDR1 and CDR2 sequences are SGHTA and FQGNSA. CDR3 size: 12 residues. The V and J ends lost 9 bases and 0 bases respectively, with 8 bases between them.